Listed here is a single T cell receptor beta chain. The CDR3 length is 17 residues. Germline CDR1 reads SGHRS; CDR2 reads YFSETQ. V was trimmed by 3 bases and J by 0 bases, leaving 19 bases between them. The data are from a study of sequential checkpoint blockade in melanoma. Sample treatment: randomized to nivolumab then ipilimumab (arm A) or the reverse (arm B). None of the patients previously received DNA-damaging chemotherapy. Assay: immunoSEQ multiplex PCR; the TCRdb copy retains only in-frame clones and omits some. Found here are 12,000 or so clones, under 90% of them singletons; the top ten hold 7.5%.

The gene calls are TRBV5-1 and TRBJ2-7; D is possibly TRBD2 (7 bases). This clonotype was sampled from a human donor with melanoma. The sequencing here drew on CD8+ T cells sorted from blood (inferred from file names), taken from a patient given nivolumab and ipilimumab in sequence. DNA of the CDR3: TGCGCCAGCAGCTCTGGACTGGCGGGGGCTACCTCCTACGAGCAGTACTTC. Translation gives CASSSGLAGATSYEQYF. The full variable domain, its missing parts supplied by reference TRBV5-1 and TRBJ2-7, is KAGVTQTPRYLIKTRGQQVTLSCSPISGHRSVSWYQQTPGQGLQFLFEYFSETQRNKGNFPGRFSGRQFSNSRSEMNVSTLELGDSALYLCASSSGLAGATSYEQYFGPGTRLTVT.